Sequencing of this T cell receptor beta chain was carried out in a study of T cells expressing NK-cell markers. Study-wide background: Cells sorted as CD3+CD56+NKG2C+, CD3+CD56+NKG2C- and CD3+CD56-NKG2C+ T cells supplied the TCR beta repertoires.

With regard to this clonotype: Its antigen is currently unknown.

General study results and limits: The study left the HCMV specificity of expanded NKG2C+ T cell clones unresolved. The CD3+CD56-NKG2C+ fraction was also led by these clonotypes in a handful of donors.

Looked up from germline, CDR1 is SGHTA and CDR2 is FQGNSA. The CDR3 covers 15 residues. What made the TCR beta cDNA was 5'RACE template switching with UMIs. TCRdb re-analyzed the 5' RACE reads; it lists each CDR3 protein once, without DNA. The sample has 400,000 to 450,000 distinct CDR3 sequences; the top ten hold 7.3%. This chain uses TRBV7-2 with TRBJ1-5. Sequences were obtained from blood T cells: a sorted CD56 or NKG2C T cell subset, CD4+ or CD8+ T cells, or bulk PBMC T cells (not recorded which). The sequence was obtained from a woman aged 18-70 years in good health. The CDR3 sequence: CASSLDVQDNQPQHF.